Listed below are T cell receptor beta chains from one sample, sequenced in a study of blood T cells in healthy people across ages. TCRdb reprocessed the 5' RACE reads via MiXCR and lists one record per CDR3 protein. The sample contains about 580,000 distinct CDR3 sequences, 47% of which appear only once. The sample taken for sequencing was blood. These receptors originate from a man of 80 years or more in good health. The CDR3 runs from the conserved cysteine through the conserved F or W. D genes are given only for firm matches. Rows give clone size only sometimes, using once, few, many, or a class for an expanded clone.

TRBV20-1	TRBJ2-1	-	-	TGCAGTGCCCGTCTTCTGGGCTCCTACAATGAGCAGTTCTTC	CSARLLGSYNEQFF
TRBV7-2	TRBJ1-2	-	-	TGTGCCAGCGGTCGACCTCAGGGAGCTGGAGGCTACACCTTC	CASGRPQGAGGYTF
TRBV7-2	TRBJ2-5	-	-	TGTGCCAGCAGCTTCGGCGGGGCTGCAGAAGAGACCCAGTACTTC	CASSFGGAAEETQYF
TRBV10-3	TRBJ1-2	-	-	TGTGCCATCAGTGGGACGGAATATGGCTACACCTTC	CAISGTEYGYTF
TRBV6-6	TRBJ1-6	TRBD1	many	TGTGCCAGCAGTTCCTTACAGGGGGCTAATTCACCCCTCCACTTT	CASSSLQGANSPLHF
TRBV6-5	TRBJ2-5	TRBD1	few	TGTGCCAGCAGTTATTCCGGGACAGGGGGCGCGAAGACCCAGTACTTC	CASSYSGTGGAKTQYF
TRBV5-1	TRBJ2-5	TRBD2	few	TGCGCCAGCACTCCTACCGGGACTAGTTATGAGACCCAGTACTTC	CASTPTGTSYETQYF
TRBV4-1	TRBJ1-6	-	-	TGCGCCAGCAGTTCCAGGGTAGACAATTCACCCCTCCACTTT	CASSSRVDNSPLHF
TRBV20-1	TRBJ1-1	-	few	TGCAGTGCCCAAGCACACCTGAACACTGAAGCTTTCTTT	CSAQAHLNTEAFF
TRBV5-1	TRBJ2-5	-	-	TGCGCCAGCAGCTTGGTAGGGGCGAGCTACAATGAGCAGTACTTC	CASSLVGASYNEQYF
TRBV3-1	TRBJ1-6	TRBD1	few	TGTGCCAGCAGCCCTCTCTCCGGTGCAGGGGGCCGCTCACCCCTCCACTTT	CASSPLSGAGGRSPLHF
TRBV20-1	TRBJ1-5	-	-	TGCAGTGCTAGAGAACCGGGGGGGAGCAATCAGCCCCAGCATTTT	CSAREPGGSNQPQHF
TRBV5-1	TRBJ2-7	TRBD2	-	TGCGCCAGCACCCTAGCGGGAGAAGGGCCGTACTTC	CASTLAGEGPYF
TRBV4-1	TRBJ1-1	TRBD1	-	TGCGCCAGCAGCCATGAGACAGGGCGGGCTTTCTTT	CASSHETGRAFF
TRBV25-1	TRBJ2-1	TRBD1	few	TGTGCCAGCGACCATGGGGTGAGGGGGCCTTACAATGAGCAGTTCTTC	CASDHGVRGPYNEQFF
TRBV6-5	TRBJ2-1	-	-	TGTGCCAGCAGTTCGACGGGGGCAAATGAGCAGTTCTTC	CASSSTGANEQFF
TRBV7-9	TRBJ2-1	-	-	TGTGCCAGCAGCGCCCTGCTAGTATCGCATGAGCAGTTCTTC	CASSALLVSHEQFF
TRBV12-3/TRBV12-4	TRBJ1-2	TRBD1	few	TGTGCCAGCAGCCATACAGGGGGCGGTAGTTCTAACTATGGCTACACCTTC	CASSHTGGGSSNYGYTF
TRBV28	TRBJ2-3	TRBD2	-	TGTGCCAGCATGACGGGAGGGCCTCCAGATACGCAGTATTTT	CASMTGGPPDTQYF
TRBV7-2	TRBJ1-2	-	-	TGTGCCAGCAGCTTAGCCGGGGGGCAGGACTATGGCTACACCTTC	CASSLAGGQDYGYTF
TRBV12-5	TRBJ1-2	-	-	TGTGCTAGTGGTACCACAGGTGGCTACACCTTC	CASGTTGGYTF
TRBV6-1	TRBJ2-3	-	-	TGTGCCAGCAGTGAATTTCCGGGGGTTGGTCGAAACACAGATACGCAGTATTTT	CASSEFPGVGRNTDTQYF
TRBV6-5	TRBJ1-1	-	many	TGTGCCAGCAAAGGACCGGCCACTGAAGCTTTCTTT	CASKGPATEAFF
TRBV7-2	TRBJ2-5	-	-	TGTGCCAGCAGCCTACATGCAACCCAAGAGACCCAGTACTTC	CASSLHATQETQYF
TRBV4-1	TRBJ2-7	-	-	TGCGCCAGCAGCCAAGGCGCCCGGACACCAAACGAGCAGTACTTC	CASSQGARTPNEQYF
TRBV13	TRBJ2-5	TRBD1	many	TGTGCCAGCAGCTCCACCCGACAGGGAGAGACCCAGTACTTC	CASSSTRQGETQYF
TRBV11-1	TRBJ2-1	TRBD2	-	TGTGCCAGCGGCCCCGGGGGACTAACGGGGAATGAGCAGTTCTTC	CASGPGGLTGNEQFF
TRBV9	TRBJ1-2	-	once	TGTGCCAGCAGCGCTTCAACAGGGACGACCTATGGCTACACCTTC	CASSASTGTTYGYTF
TRBV7-2	TRBJ2-3	-	-	TGTGCCAGCAGCTATCAGGGAAAGAGCACAGATACGCAGTATTTT	CASSYQGKSTDTQYF
TRBV5-6	TRBJ2-5	-	many	TGTGCCAGCAGCTTGGGAAACAGCTACCAAGAGACCCAGTACTTC	CASSLGNSYQETQYF
TRBV2	TRBJ2-1	-	many	TGTGCCAGCACCCCGGACCTCTACAATGAGCAGTTCTTC	CASTPDLYNEQFF
TRBV18	TRBJ2-7	TRBD1	-	TGTGCCAGCTCAGGAATAGGTACGGGACAGGGTGACAACGAGCAGTACTTC	CASSGIGTGQGDNEQYF
TRBV7-2	TRBJ2-3	-	-	TGTGCCAGCAGCTTAGCCCTAGCAGGAGGCGGTCCAGATACGCAGTATTTT	CASSLALAGGGPDTQYF
TRBV11-1	TRBJ1-4	-	-	TGTGCCAGCAGCTCCTTATCGGGAGATGAAAAACTGTTTTTT	CASSSLSGDEKLFF
TRBV7-3	TRBJ2-3	-	-	TGTGCCAGCAGCATAACCGGCGGAGGGGCAGATACGCAGTATTTT	CASSITGGGADTQYF
TRBV29-1	TRBJ1-1	-	-	TGCAGCGTTGAAACGTCGAACACTGAAGCTTTCTTT	CSVETSNTEAFF
TRBV6-6	TRBJ1-3	-	-	TGTGCCAGCCAGGGTTCTGGAAACACCATATATTTT	CASQGSGNTIYF
TRBV3-1	TRBJ2-7	-	-	TGTGCCAGCAGCCAAGCCCAGTCCTACGAGCAGTACTTC	CASSQAQSYEQYF
TRBV20-1	TRBJ1-1	-	-	TGCAGTGCTTATAAGGGTTTGGGGTCTGAAGCTTTCTTT	CSAYKGLGSEAFF
TRBV13	TRBJ2-5	TRBD2	few	TGTGCCAGCAGCTTAAAAGCGGGGGGCAAAGAGACCCAGTACTTC	CASSLKAGGKETQYF
TRBV6-5	TRBJ1-2	-	-	TGTGCCAGCAGTAGCTTCGCGGGAGACTATGGCTACACCTTC	CASSSFAGDYGYTF
TRBV7-2	TRBJ2-7	-	-	TGTGCCAGCAGCTTAGTACTGAGAACCTACGAGCAGTACTTC	CASSLVLRTYEQYF
TRBV29-1	TRBJ2-6	TRBD2	few	TGCAGCGTTGAAGTACTAGCGGGAAATCCCGGGGCCAACGTCCTGACTTTC	CSVEVLAGNPGANVLTF
TRBV5-1	TRBJ2-1	-	-	TGCGCCAGCAGCCCCGGGACCGAGAACAATGAGCAGTTCTTC	CASSPGTENNEQFF
TRBV20-1	TRBJ2-3	-	few	TGCAGTGCTAGATCAACGACGGCGATACCTTATAGCACAGATACGCAGTATTTT	CSARSTTAIPYSTDTQYF
TRBV20-1	TRBJ1-6	-	-	TGCAGTGCTAGAGCCAGGATCGATTCACCCCTCCACTTT	CSARARIDSPLHF
TRBV20-1	TRBJ2-5	TRBD1	-	TGCAGTGCTGGGACAGGGTCGGAGGAGACCCAGTACTTC	CSAGTGSEETQYF
TRBV7-9	TRBJ2-1	-	-	TGTGCCAGCAGCTTAGCAGGGATCATAAATGAGCAGTTCTTC	CASSLAGIINEQFF
TRBV20-1	TRBJ2-7	TRBD1	-	TGCAGTGCTAGAGGAAGAGGACAGGGTGACAACGAGCAGTACTTC	CSARGRGQGDNEQYF